The 21 T cell receptor beta chains below come from one sample, sequenced in a study of T cell repertoires in cytomegalovirus infection. TCRdb re-derived calls from the reads in MiXCR, one entry per CDR3 protein. The sample lists some 700,000 distinct CDR3 sequences; about 40% were seen once. Sequencing input: PBMCs. The source of these receptors is a human donor in good health (CMV status not recorded). Some clones in this sample may be carry-over from other donors' samples.

In its sample, this clonotype was seen many times. This chain links TRBV7-8 with TRBJ2-2; 10 bases are shared with TRBD2. The CDR3 is 16 amino acids. V gave up 4 bases and J gave up 6 bases; unmatched junction bases: 8. The germline V gene has CDR1 SGHVS and CDR2 FQNEAQ. The CDR3 bases are TGTGCCAGCAGCTCGACCGGGACTAGCGCAGCCGGGGAGCTGTTTTTT. Residues: CASSSTGTSAAGELFF.

This clonotype was seen ten or more times. The chain is built from TRBV6-1 and TRBJ2-7, with D perhaps given as TRBD1 or TRBD2 (5 bases each). From germline, CDR1 is MNHNS and CDR2 SASEGT. V shed 1 base and J shed 3 bases, with 10 bases lying between them. This CDR3 is 14 amino acids long. The chain's CDR3 is CASSEGGTHYEQYF. The CDR3 DNA reads TGTGCCAGCAGTGAAGGTGGGACCCACTACGAGCAGTACTTC.

This sequence joins TRBV7-8 and TRBJ1-4; D ambiguous. Deletions cut 5 bases from V and 2 bases from J, with 12 bases between. The CDR3 sequence is 15 residues long. Per the germline V gene, CDR1 is SGHVS and CDR2 is FQNEAQ. The DNA of the CDR3 is TGTGCCAGCAGCAGAGAGGGAAGGACTAATGAAAAACTGTTTTTT. Protein: CASSREGRTNEKLFF. The full variable domain, with the rest looked up from reference TRBV7-8 and TRBJ1-4, is GAGVSQSPRYKVAKRGQDVALRCDPISGHVSLFWYQQALGQGPEFLTYFQNEAQLDKSGLPSDRFFAERPEGSVSTLKIQRTQQEDSAVYLCASSREGRTNEKLFFGSGTQLSVL.

At least ten counts were recorded for this clonotype. The chain carries TRBV7-9 and TRBJ1-1; TRBD1 aligns across 8 bases. This CDR3 region has 14 residues. V gave up 4 bases and J gave up 0 bases; unmatched junction bases: 1. CDR1 and CDR2 (germline): SEHNR, FQNEAQ (reference sequence). CDR3 protein: CASSWTGLNTEAFF. Written as DNA, the CDR3 is TGTGCCAGCAGCTGGACAGGGCTGAACACTGAAGCTTTCTTT.

The V gene is TRBV6-6, the J gene TRBJ1-5; no firm D call. The CDR3 consists of 15 residues. CDR1 is MNHNY and CDR2 is SVGAGI in the germline V gene (reference sequence). Trimming stripped 0 bases from V and 4 bases from J, with 10 bases between. CDR3 loop: CASSYSYRGNQPQHF. The CDR3 DNA reads TGTGCCAGCAGTTACTCGTATCGTGGTAATCAGCCCCAGCATTTT.

This chain connects TRBV12-3 or TRBV12-4 to TRBJ1-3; 8 nucleotides match TRBD1. The length of the CDR3 is 15 residues. Losses at the gene ends were 7 bases for V and 5 bases for J; bases not matched to a gene: 10. CDR3 protein: CASTGTGDSRNTIYF. The DNA of the CDR3 is TGTGCCAGCACCGGGACAGGTGATTCTAGAAACACCATATATTTT.

This clonotype has more than one count but fewer than ten. V gene TRBV19 combines with J gene TRBJ1-5, with TRBD1 as a possible D gene (6 bases). V lost 0 bases and J lost 6, with 12 bases in between. CDR1 is LNHDA, CDR2 SQIVND, per germline (reference sequence). This CDR3 contains 15 residues. CDR3 region: CASSIEGARGQPQHF. As DNA, the CDR3 is TGTGCCAGTAGTATAGAGGGGGCGAGGGGTCAGCCCCAGCATTTT.

A note on this clonotype: Possible read error: a much larger clone is one base away. J is TRBJ2-7 and V is TRBV7-9; 8 bases line up with TRBD1. Germline V CDR1 and CDR2: SEHNR, FQNEAQ (reference sequence). CDR3 length: 13 residues. DNA for the CDR3: TGTGCCAGCAGCCAGTGGACAGGGTACGAGCATTACTTC. Translated, it gives CASSQWTGYEHYF.

This chain joins TRBV19 and TRBJ2-1; TRBD1 is a possible D gene (5 bases). This CDR3 is 14 amino acids long. V was shortened by 4 bases and J by 4 bases, with 11 bases between the two germline ends. Germline values: CDR1 LNHDA, CDR2 SQIVND (reference sequence). The CDR3 DNA is TGTGCCAGTAGTAAAGTCAGGGTTTACAATGAGCAGTTCTTC. Amino acids: CASSKVRVYNEQFF.

V is TRBV7-9 and J is TRBJ1-4, with a weak D call TRBD1 (5 bases). Between the trimmed V and J ends, which lost 3 bases and 3 bases, there was a span of 8 bases. CDR3 length: 14 residues. Germline V gene data show CDR1 as SEHNR and CDR2 as FQNEAQ (reference sequence). CDR3: CASSFGAANEKLFF. Here the CDR3 DNA reads TGTGCCAGCAGCTTCGGGGCAGCTAATGAAAAACTGTTTTTT. The whole variable domain, remainder taken from reference TRBV7-9 and TRBJ1-4, is DTGVSQNPRHKITKRGQNVTFRCDPISEHNRLYWYRQTLGQGPEFLTYFQNEAQLEKSRLLSDRFSAERPKGSFSTLEIQRTEQGDSAMYLCASSFGAANEKLFFGSGTQLSVL.

Many counts were recorded for this clonotype. The rearrangement uses TRBV7-8 and TRBJ2-3, with TRBD2 matching 14 bases. The trim removed 4 bases at V and 3 bases at J, leaving 3 bases unmatched. In germline, CDR1 is SGHVS, CDR2 FQNEAQ. CDR3 size: 16 residues. CDR3 bases: TGTGCCAGCAGCTCGGGACTAGCGGGAGCTACAGATACGCAGTATTTT. Amino acid sequence: CASSSGLAGATDTQYF.

The chain employs TRBV11-2 and TRBJ2-5; 7 bases align to TRBD1. V lost 1 base to trimming and J lost 5 bases; unmatched junction nucleotides: 7. This CDR3 spans 15 amino acids. CDR1 is SGHAT, CDR2 FQNNGV, per germline. The CDR3 spells CASSLGRGPRETQYF. The CDR3 nucleotides read TGTGCCAGCAGCTTAGGAAGGGGGCCTCGGGAGACCCAGTACTTC.

This clonotype was seen only a few times. The CDR3: CASSLDRGGMALEQYF. CDR3 nucleotides: TGTGCCAGCAGCTTAGATCGGGGAGGGATGGCCCTCGAGCAGTACTTC. The chain recombines TRBV11-2 with TRBJ2-7; 7 nucleotides agree with TRBD2. Germline values: CDR1 SGHAT, CDR2 FQNNGV. The CDR3 is 16 residues long. The V gene end was trimmed by 0 bases and the J gene end by 6 bases; junction bases not matched to a gene: 11.

The chain has TRBV20-1 and TRBJ1-1; 9 positions agree with TRBD1. Germline assignment: CDR1 DFQATT and CDR2 SNEGSKA (reference sequence). V trimming: 1 base; J trimming: 1 base; junction bases outside the gene matches: 1. CDR3 length equals 14 residues. The CDR3 loop is CSARGGQGNTEAFF. CDR3 DNA sequence: TGCAGTGCTAGAGGGGGACAGGGGAACACTGAAGCTTTCTTT.

The chain recombines TRBV29-1 with TRBJ2-1; no definite D call. Trimming cost V 8 bases and J 5 bases, with 7 bases left between them. The CDR3 loop spans 10 amino acids. Germline V gives CDR1 SQVTM, CDR2 ANQGSEA. CDR3 residues: CSIWDNEQFF. The CDR3 nucleotides read TGCAGCATTTGGGACAATGAGCAGTTCTTC.

This clonotype has a handful of counts. The genes are TRBV15 and TRBJ2-1; 9 bases fit TRBD2. V lost 4 bases to trimming and J lost 4 bases; unmatched junction nucleotides: 8. The germline gives CDR1 LNHNV, CDR2 YYDKDF (reference sequence). The CDR3 extends over 16 amino acids. This CDR3 reads CATSIMTSGSYNEQFF. The CDR3 nucleotides read TGTGCCACCAGCATCATGACTAGCGGCAGTTACAATGAGCAGTTCTTC.

The chain has TRBV5-8 and TRBJ1-6; 7 bases agree with TRBD1. Germline assignment: CDR1 SGHTS and CDR2 YDEGEE. This CDR3 is built from 17 residues. V was clipped by 4 bases and J by 8 bases; unmatched bases: 15. The DNA of the CDR3 is TGTGCCAGCAGCACTGGGACAGCCCTCCCAATAGATTCACCCCTCCACTTT. The encoded protein is CASSTGTALPIDSPLHF.

This clonotype has just a few counts. CDR3 coding DNA: TGCGCCAGCAGATTAATGGGCGGAAGGTCTGAAGAGACCCAGTACTTC. Protein product: CASRLMGGRSEETQYF. The rearrangement uses TRBV23-1 and TRBJ2-5; D ambiguous. Being an ORF, TRBV23-1 has a function that is uncertain. Trimming took 6 bases from V and 3 from J, leaving 20 bases between them. The CDR3 extends over 16 amino acids.

This clonotype was detected only a few times. The J gene is TRBJ2-7, the V gene TRBV20-1, with D tentatively TRBD1 or TRBD2 (5 bases each). The germline V gene has CDR1 DFQATT and CDR2 SNEGSKA (reference sequence). The CDR3 sequence is 12 residues long. V was pared by 1 base and J by 13 bases, with 17 bases between. CDR3 in amino acids: CSARGLGVGSYF. DNA of the CDR3: TGCAGTGCTAGAGGCCTGGGGGTAGGGTCTTACTTC.

The V gene is TRBV11-2, the J gene TRBJ1-1; D might be TRBD1 (5 bases). The V end lost 7 bases, the J end lost 1 base, and 16 bases lay between the germline ends. CDR3 length: 15 residues. The germline V gene encodes CDR1 SGHAT and CDR2 FQNNGV. The DNA of the CDR3 is TGTGCCAGCAACCCGTCCCCGGGGGGGAACACTGAAGCTTTCTTT. Protein product: CASNPSPGGNTEAFF.

This clonotype was seen more than once but under ten times. The chain is built from TRBV6-1 and TRBJ2-5; 7 nucleotides align to TRBD1. The CDR3 loop spans 16 amino acids. CDR1 and CDR2 (germline): MNHNS, SASEGT. Unmatched junction bases numbered 10, after V lost 1 base and J lost 5 bases. In DNA, the CDR3 is TGTGCCAGCAGTGAAGTCGAAAACAGGGGCCAGGAGACCCAGTACTTC. Protein sequence: CASSEVENRGQETQYF.